This T cell receptor (beta chain) was identified in a study of T-cell memory formation after mild COVID-19. Broader study findings: CD4+ contracting clones were mainly CM and EM; CD8+ ones, EMRA.

Germline CDR1 reads SEHNR; CDR2 reads FQNEAQ (reference sequence). CDR3 length equals 15 residues. Using its own MiXCR run on the 5' RACE reads, TCRdb lists one record per CDR3 protein. The data hold fewer than 350,000 distinct CDR3 sequences, with approximately 8% observed a single time. Worth noting for this clonotype: As yet, its antigen is unknown. This may be a read error: a much more frequent sequence differs by one nucleotide.

Sequenced input: PBMCs or a T cell subset sorted from them (not recorded which). The chain links TRBV7-9 to TRBJ2-1, with D tentatively TRBD1 or TRBD2 (5 bases each). This receptor was obtained from a man between 18 and 35 years old who had mild COVID-19 (a few samples of this study predate the infection). Cell type and time point are not known. CDR3 DNA: TGTTCCAGCAGCTTAGCGTTCCCCAGGGAAAATGAGCAGTTCTTC. It codes for CSSSLAFPRENEQFF.